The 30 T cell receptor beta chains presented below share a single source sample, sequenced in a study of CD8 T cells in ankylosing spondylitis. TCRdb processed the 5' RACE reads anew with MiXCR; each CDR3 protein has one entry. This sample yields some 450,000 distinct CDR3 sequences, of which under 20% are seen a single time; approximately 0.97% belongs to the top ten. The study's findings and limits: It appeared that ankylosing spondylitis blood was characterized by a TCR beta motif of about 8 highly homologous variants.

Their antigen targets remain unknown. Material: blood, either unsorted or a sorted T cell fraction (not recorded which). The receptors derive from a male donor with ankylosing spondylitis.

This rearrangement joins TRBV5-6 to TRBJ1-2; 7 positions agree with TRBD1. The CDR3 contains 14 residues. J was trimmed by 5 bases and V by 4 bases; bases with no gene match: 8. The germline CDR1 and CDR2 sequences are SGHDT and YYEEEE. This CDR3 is CASSGTGTAYGYTF. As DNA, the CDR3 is TGTGCCAGCAGCGGAACTGGGACAGCATATGGCTACACCTTC.

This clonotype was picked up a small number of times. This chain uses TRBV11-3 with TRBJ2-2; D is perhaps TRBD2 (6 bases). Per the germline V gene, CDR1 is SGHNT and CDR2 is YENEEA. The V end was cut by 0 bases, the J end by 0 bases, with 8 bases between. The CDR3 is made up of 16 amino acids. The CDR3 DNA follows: TGTGCCAGCAGCTTAGATTGGGGGGCGAACACCGGGGAGCTGTTTTTT. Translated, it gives CASSLDWGANTGELFF.

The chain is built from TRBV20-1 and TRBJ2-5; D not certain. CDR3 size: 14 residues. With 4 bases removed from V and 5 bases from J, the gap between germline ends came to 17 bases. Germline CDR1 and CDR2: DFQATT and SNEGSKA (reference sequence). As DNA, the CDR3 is TGCAGTGCTAACAAGCCTACTCAGGCCGAGACCCAGTACTTC. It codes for CSANKPTQAETQYF.

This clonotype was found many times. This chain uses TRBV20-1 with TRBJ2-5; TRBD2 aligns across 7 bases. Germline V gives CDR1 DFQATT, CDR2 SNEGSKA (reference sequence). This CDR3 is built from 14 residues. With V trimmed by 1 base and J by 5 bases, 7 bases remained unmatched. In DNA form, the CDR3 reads TGCAGTGCTAGAGTGGGCGGGGGTTCGGAGACCCAGTACTTC. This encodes CSARVGGGSETQYF.

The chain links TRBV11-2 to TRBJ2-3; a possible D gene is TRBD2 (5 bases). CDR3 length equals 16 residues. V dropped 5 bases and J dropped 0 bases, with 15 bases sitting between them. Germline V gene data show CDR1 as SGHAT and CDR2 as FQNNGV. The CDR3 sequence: CASSPHSEGSTDTQYF. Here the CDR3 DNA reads TGTGCCAGCAGCCCCCATAGTGAGGGCAGCACAGATACGCAGTATTTT.

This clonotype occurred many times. The CDR3 nucleotides are TGCGCCAGCAGCCGTCTAGCGGAGATATACAATGAGCAGTTCTTC. Translating gives CASSRLAEIYNEQFF. The rearrangement joins TRBV5-1 to TRBJ2-1; 7 positions match TRBD2. There are 15 residues in the CDR3. V was pared by 4 bases and J by 4 bases, with 8 bases of the junction left unmatched. Germline V CDR1 and CDR2: SGHRS, YFSETQ. The variable domain in full, with the rest retrieved from reference TRBV5-1 and TRBJ2-1, is KAGVTQTPRYLIKTRGQQVTLSCSPISGHRSVSWYQQTPGQGLQFLFEYFSETQRNKGNFPGRFSGRQFSNSRSEMNVSTLELGDSALYLCASSRLAEIYNEQFFGPGTRLTVL.

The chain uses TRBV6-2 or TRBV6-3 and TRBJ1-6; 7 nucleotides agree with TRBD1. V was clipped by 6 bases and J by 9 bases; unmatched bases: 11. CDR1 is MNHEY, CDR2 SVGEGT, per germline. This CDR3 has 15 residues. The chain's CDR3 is CASSPPQGRGSPLHF. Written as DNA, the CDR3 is TGTGCCAGCAGCCCCCCACAGGGGCGAGGTTCACCCCTCCACTTT.

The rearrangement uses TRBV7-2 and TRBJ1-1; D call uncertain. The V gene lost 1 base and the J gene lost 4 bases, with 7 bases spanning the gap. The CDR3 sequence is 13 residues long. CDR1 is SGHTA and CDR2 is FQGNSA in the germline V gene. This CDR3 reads CASSLGSFTEAFF. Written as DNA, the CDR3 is TGTGCCAGCAGCTTAGGCTCGTTCACTGAAGCTTTCTTT.

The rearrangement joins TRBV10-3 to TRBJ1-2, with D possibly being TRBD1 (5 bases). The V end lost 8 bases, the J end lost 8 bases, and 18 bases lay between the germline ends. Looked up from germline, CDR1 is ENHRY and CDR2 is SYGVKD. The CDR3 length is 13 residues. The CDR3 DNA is TGTGCCATCGGGGACCCGATGGAAAGGGGCTACACCTTC. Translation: CAIGDPMERGYTF.

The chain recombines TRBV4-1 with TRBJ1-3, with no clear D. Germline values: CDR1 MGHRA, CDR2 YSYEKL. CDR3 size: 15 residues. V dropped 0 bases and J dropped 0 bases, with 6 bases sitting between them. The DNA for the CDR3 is TGCGCCAGCAGCCAAGATCCTAGCTCTGGAAACACCATATATTTT. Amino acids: CASSQDPSSGNTIYF.

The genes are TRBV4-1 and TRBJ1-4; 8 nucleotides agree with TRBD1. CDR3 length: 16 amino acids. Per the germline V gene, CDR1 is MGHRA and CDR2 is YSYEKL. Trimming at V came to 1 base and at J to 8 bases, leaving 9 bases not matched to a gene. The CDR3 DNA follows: TGCGCCAGCAGCCAAGTGGGGACAGGCAAAAGGGAAAAACTGTTTTTT. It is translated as CASSQVGTGKREKLFF.

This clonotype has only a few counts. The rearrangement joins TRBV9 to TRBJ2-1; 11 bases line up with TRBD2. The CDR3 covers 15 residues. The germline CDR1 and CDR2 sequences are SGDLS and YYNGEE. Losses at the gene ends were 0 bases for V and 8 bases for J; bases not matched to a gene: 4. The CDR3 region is CASSVVLAGVDEQFF. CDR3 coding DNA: TGTGCCAGCAGCGTAGTACTAGCGGGAGTGGATGAGCAGTTCTTC.

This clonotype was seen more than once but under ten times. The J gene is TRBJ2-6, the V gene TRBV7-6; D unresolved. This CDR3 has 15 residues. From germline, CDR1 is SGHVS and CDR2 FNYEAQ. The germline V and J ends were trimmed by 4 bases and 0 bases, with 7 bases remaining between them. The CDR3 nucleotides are TGTGCCAGCAGCTCCTTCAACTCTGGGGCCAACGTCCTGACTTTC. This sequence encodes CASSSFNSGANVLTF.

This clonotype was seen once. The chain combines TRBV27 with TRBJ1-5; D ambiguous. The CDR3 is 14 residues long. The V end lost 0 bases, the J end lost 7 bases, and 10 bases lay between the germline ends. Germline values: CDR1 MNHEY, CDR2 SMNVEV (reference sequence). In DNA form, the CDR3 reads TGTGCCAGCAGTTTATCCCCTGGCAGACAGCCCCAGCATTTT. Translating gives CASSLSPGRQPQHF.

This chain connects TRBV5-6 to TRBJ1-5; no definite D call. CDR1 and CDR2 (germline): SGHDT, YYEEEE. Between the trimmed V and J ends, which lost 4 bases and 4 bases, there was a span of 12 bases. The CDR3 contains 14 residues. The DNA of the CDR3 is TGTGCCAGCAGCCTCTGGGCCGTTAATCAGCCCCAGCATTTT. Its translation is CASSLWAVNQPQHF.

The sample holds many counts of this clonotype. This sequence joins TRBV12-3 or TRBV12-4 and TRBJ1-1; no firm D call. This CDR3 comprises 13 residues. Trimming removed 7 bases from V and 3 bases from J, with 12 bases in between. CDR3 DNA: TGTGCCAGCACCCGAGCGGGGTACACTGAAGCTTTCTTT. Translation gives CASTRAGYTEAFF.

CDR3 sequence: CASSFRQGAGNTEAFF. DNA of the CDR3: TGTGCCAGCAGTTTCCGACAGGGGGCTGGGAACACTGAAGCTTTCTTT. The rearrangement links TRBV27 to TRBJ1-1, with TRBD1 identical over 10 bases. The V gene's germline CDR1 is MNHEY and CDR2 SMNVEV (reference sequence). With V trimmed by 3 bases and J by 1 base, 5 bases remained unmatched. The CDR3 is 16 residues long.

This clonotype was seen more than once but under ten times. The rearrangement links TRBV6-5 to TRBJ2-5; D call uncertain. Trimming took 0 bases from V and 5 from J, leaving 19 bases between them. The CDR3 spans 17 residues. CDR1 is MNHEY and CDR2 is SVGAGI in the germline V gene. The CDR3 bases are TGTGCCAGCAGTTACTCAAAATCACCTAGAGTCACGGAGACCCAGTACTTC. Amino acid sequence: CASSYSKSPRVTETQYF.

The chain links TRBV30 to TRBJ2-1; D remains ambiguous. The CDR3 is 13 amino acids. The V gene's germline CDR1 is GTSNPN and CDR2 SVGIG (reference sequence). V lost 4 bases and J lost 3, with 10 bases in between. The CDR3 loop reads CAWNGLRYNEQFF. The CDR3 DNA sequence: TGTGCCTGGAACGGGCTGCGCTACAATGAGCAGTTCTTC.

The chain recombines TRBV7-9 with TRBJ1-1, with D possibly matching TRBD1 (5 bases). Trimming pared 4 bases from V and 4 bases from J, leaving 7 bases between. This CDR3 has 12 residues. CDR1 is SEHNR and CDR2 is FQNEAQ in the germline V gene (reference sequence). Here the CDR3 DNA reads TGTGCCAGCAGCTCCAGGGCCACTGAAGCTTTCTTT. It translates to CASSSRATEAFF. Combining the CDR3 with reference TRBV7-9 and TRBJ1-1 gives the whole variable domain DTGVSQNPRHKITKRGQNVTFRCDPISEHNRLYWYRQTLGQGPEFLTYFQNEAQLEKSRLLSDRFSAERPKGSFSTLEIQRTEQGDSAMYLCASSSRATEAFFGQGTRLTVV.

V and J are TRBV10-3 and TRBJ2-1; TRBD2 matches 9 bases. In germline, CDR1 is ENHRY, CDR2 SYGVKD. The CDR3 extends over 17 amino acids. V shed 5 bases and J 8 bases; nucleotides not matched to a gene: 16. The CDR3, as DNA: TGTGCCATCAGTCCCCATCGAACCGGGACTAGCAGGTATGAGCAGTTCTTC. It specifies CAISPHRTGTSRYEQFF.

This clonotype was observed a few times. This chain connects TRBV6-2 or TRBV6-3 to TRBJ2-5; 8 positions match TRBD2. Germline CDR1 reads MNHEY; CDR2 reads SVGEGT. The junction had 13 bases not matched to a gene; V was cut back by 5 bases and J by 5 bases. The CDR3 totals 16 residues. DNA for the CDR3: TGTGCCAGCAGTACCTCCCGGACTAGCACCAGGGAGACCCAGTACTTC. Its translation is CASSTSRTSTRETQYF.

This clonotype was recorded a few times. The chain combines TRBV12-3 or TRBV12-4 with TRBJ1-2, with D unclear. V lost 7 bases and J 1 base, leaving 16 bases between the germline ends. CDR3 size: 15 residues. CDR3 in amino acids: CASTPRGAYNYGYTF. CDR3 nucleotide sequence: TGTGCCAGCACCCCACGGGGAGCCTATAACTATGGCTACACCTTC.

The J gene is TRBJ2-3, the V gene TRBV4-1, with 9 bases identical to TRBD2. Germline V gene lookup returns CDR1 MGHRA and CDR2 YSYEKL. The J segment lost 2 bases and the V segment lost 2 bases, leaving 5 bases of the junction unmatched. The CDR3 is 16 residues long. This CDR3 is CASSQTGTSPTDTQYF. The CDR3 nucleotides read TGCGCCAGCAGCCAAACGGGGACTAGCCCCACAGATACGCAGTATTTT.

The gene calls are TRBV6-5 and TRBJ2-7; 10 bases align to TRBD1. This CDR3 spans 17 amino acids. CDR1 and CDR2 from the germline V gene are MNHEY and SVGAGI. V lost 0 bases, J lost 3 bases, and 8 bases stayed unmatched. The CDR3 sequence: CASSYSRDRGLNYEQYF. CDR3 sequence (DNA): TGTGCCAGCAGTTACTCCCGGGACAGGGGATTAAACTACGAGCAGTACTTC.

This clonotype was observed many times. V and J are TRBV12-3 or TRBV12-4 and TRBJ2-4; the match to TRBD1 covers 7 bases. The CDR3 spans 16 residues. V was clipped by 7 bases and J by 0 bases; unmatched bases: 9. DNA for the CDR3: TGTGCCAGCACCCCGGGACAGCTACTAGCCAAAAACATTCAGTACTTC. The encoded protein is CASTPGQLLAKNIQYF.

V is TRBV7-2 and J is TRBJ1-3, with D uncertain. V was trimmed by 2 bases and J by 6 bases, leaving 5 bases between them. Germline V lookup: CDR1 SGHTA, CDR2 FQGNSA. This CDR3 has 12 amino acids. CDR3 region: CASSLRQNTIYF. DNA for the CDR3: TGTGCCAGCAGCTTACGCCAAAACACCATATATTTT.

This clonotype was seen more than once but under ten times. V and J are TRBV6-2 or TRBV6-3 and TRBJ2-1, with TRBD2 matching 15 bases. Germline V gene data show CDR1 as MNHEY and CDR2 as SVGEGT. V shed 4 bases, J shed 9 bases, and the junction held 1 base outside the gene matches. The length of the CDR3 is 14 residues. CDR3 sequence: CASSSGLAGGEQFF. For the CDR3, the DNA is TGTGCCAGCAGTTCGGGACTAGCGGGAGGTGAGCAGTTCTTC.

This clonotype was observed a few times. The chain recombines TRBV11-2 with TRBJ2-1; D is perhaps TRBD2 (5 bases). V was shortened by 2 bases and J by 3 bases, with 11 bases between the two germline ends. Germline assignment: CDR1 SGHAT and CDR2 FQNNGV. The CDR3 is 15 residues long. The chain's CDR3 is CASSLTGKSYNEQFF. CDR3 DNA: TGTGCCAGCAGCTTAACCGGGAAAAGCTACAATGAGCAGTTCTTC.

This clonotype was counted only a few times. The CDR3 spells CASSSLSGQATHEQYF. The CDR3 bases are TGTGCCAGCAGTTCTCTGTCGGGACAGGCTACCCACGAGCAGTACTTC. This chain connects TRBV6-5 to TRBJ2-7; 8 bases fit TRBD1. The CDR3 totals 16 residues. Germline V gene data show CDR1 as MNHEY and CDR2 as SVGAGI. The V segment lost 4 bases and the J segment 5 bases; nucleotides outside the gene matches: 13.